These 6 T cell receptor beta chains were all obtained from the same sample, sequenced in a study of response to subunit inactivated influenza vaccine. From the RT-PCR reads, TCRdb called clonotypes with MiXCR, one entry per CDR3 protein. The sample records hundreds of thousands of distinct CDR3 sequences, approximately 14% being singletons. The input for sequencing was PBMCs from blood, taken around 15 days before vaccination. All receptors come from a man aged 50 to 59 who received an inactivated influenza vaccine.

This clonotype was observed many times. The chain employs TRBV5-1 and TRBJ2-2, with TRBD2 matching 10 bases. This CDR3 region has 16 residues. With 4 bases clipped from V and 1 base from J, the junction kept 4 bases outside the gene matches. Germline V gene data show CDR1 as SGHRS and CDR2 as YFSETQ. This chain's CDR3 is CASSAGLARNTGELFF. DNA for the CDR3: TGCGCCAGCAGCGCGGGACTAGCGAGGAACACCGGGGAGCTGTTTTTT. The full variable domain, completed using reference TRBV5-1 and TRBJ2-2, is KAGVTQTPRYLIKTRGQQVTLSCSPISGHRSVSWYQQTPGQGLQFLFEYFSETQRNKGNFPGRFSGRQFSNSRSEMNVSTLELGDSALYLCASSAGLARNTGELFFGEGSRLTVL.

The chain uses TRBV10-3 and TRBJ2-3; D assignment may be TRBD1 or TRBD2 (5 bases each). Trimming left V 7 bases short and J 2 bases short, with 7 bases between. The CDR3 extends over 12 amino acids. In germline, CDR1 is ENHRY, CDR2 SYGVKD. DNA for the CDR3: TGTGCCATCACGGGGACCACAGATACGCAGTATTTT. Its translation: CAITGTTDTQYF.

The CDR3, as DNA: TGCAGTGCTAGAGATCGACAGGCCTTTAGAGGGAATGAGCAGTTCTTC. It specifies CSARDRQAFRGNEQFF. This rearrangement joins TRBV20-1 to TRBJ2-1, with D possibly TRBD1 on 6 matching bases. This CDR3 contains 16 residues. CDR1 and CDR2 from the germline V gene are DFQATT and SNEGSKA (reference sequence). V shed 0 bases and J shed 7 bases, with 19 bases lying between them.

This clonotype was picked up a small number of times. The chain recombines TRBV20-1 with TRBJ2-7, with 11 positions matching TRBD2. This CDR3 spans 18 amino acids. The V segment lost 0 bases and the J segment 0 bases; nucleotides outside the gene matches: 10. In germline, CDR1 is DFQATT, CDR2 SNEGSKA (reference sequence). The CDR3 sequence is CSARDFGLAGGPSYEQYF. The CDR3, as DNA: TGCAGTGCTAGAGATTTTGGGCTAGCGGGGGGCCCCTCCTACGAGCAGTACTTC.

This chain links TRBV2 with TRBJ1-5; D might be TRBD1 (6 bases). This CDR3 contains 18 residues. CDR1 is SNHLY, CDR2 FYNNEI, per germline. Trimming removed 5 bases at V and 0 bases at J, with 20 bases between. CDR3 in amino acids: CASSLSGTFFSSNQPQHF. CDR3 nucleotide sequence: TGTGCCAGCAGTCTTTCCGGGACATTTTTCAGTAGCAATCAGCCCCAGCATTTT. Complete variable domain (other parts from reference TRBV2 and TRBJ1-5): EPEVTQTPSHQVTQMGQEVILRCVPISNHLYFYWYRQILGQKVEFLVSFYNNEISEKSEIFDDQFSVERPDGSNFTLKIRSTKLEDSAMYFCASSLSGTFFSSNQPQHFGDGTRLSIL.

The CDR3 DNA follows: TGTGCCAGCAGCCTGGGTTCAGACAGCTCCTACAATGAGCAGTTCTTC. The encoded protein is CASSLGSDSSYNEQFF. The V gene is TRBV11-2, the J gene TRBJ2-1; a weak D match, TRBD1 (5 bases). Germline assignment: CDR1 SGHAT and CDR2 FQNNGV. The CDR3 is 16 residues long. The V gene lost 5 bases and the J gene lost 0 bases, with 14 bases spanning the gap.